The 21 T cell receptor beta chains below come from one sample, sequenced in a study of OX40 agonist ivuxolimab in advanced cancers. The repertoire was sequenced with immunoSEQ multiplex PCR; TCRdb's copy has only in-frame clones and lacks some. There are 42,000 or so clones in the sample; 82% occur only once, and roughly 23% lies in the top ten. This specimen was CD4+ or CD8+ T cells sorted from blood, taken in a trial of the OX40 agonist ivuxolimab. The receptors stem from an adult with an advanced solid tumor such as melanoma, head and neck, liver or kidney cancer.

This chain connects TRBV15 to TRBJ2-2; TRBD2 agrees at 10 bases. The CDR3 spans 14 residues. After removal of 11 bases from V and 2 bases from J, the junction contained 5 bases not matched to a gene. CDR1 is LNHNV and CDR2 is YYDKDF in the germline V gene (reference sequence). The CDR3 region has the DNA TGTGCCTCACGGACTAGCGGTAACACCGGGGAGCTGTTTTTT. Protein product: CASRTSGNTGELFF.

The chain combines TRBV7-9 with TRBJ1-2; D perhaps matches TRBD1 (5 bases). V lost 1 base, J lost 13 bases, and 16 bases lay in between. This CDR3 region has 13 residues. Germline CDR1 and CDR2: SEHNR and FQNEAQ (reference sequence). CDR3 region: CASSLDGADITTF. CDR3 DNA sequence: TGTGCCAGCAGCTTAGATGGGGCGGATATCACCACCTTC.

This rearrangement joins TRBV2 to TRBJ1-6, with no clear D. Trimming pared 6 bases from V and 7 bases from J, leaving 10 bases between. This CDR3 comprises 13 residues. Germline V CDR1 and CDR2: SNHLY, FYNNEI. The CDR3 region has the DNA TGTGCCAGCAGGGGAGGGCCAAATTCACCCCTCCACTTT. Translation gives CASRGGPNSPLHF.

V usage is TRBV10-3 and J usage is TRBJ2-3; D is possibly TRBD1 or TRBD2 (5 bases each). Trimming stripped 6 bases from V and 3 bases from J, with 10 bases between. CDR3 length: 13 residues. CDR1 and CDR2 from the germline V gene are ENHRY and SYGVKD. In nucleotides, the CDR3 is TGTGCCATCAGAGGGGAGCCTACAGATACGCAGTATTTT. Protein sequence: CAIRGEPTDTQYF.

The chain has TRBV19 and TRBJ2-1; the match to TRBD2 covers 11 bases. The V and J ends lost 5 bases and 7 bases, in that order; junction bases with no gene match: 7. CDR3 length equals 15 residues. Germline V gives CDR1 LNHDA, CDR2 SQIVND (reference sequence). CDR3 DNA: TGTGCCAGTAGTCGGACTAGCGGGTTTGGTAATGAGCAGTTCTTC. Amino acid sequence: CASSRTSGFGNEQFF.

This clone was observed a few times. The gene calls are TRBV27 and TRBJ2-3; tentative D call: TRBD2 (7 bases). Germline assignment: CDR1 MNHEY and CDR2 SMNVEV (reference sequence). CDR3 length equals 15 residues. V was clipped by 3 bases and J by 3 bases, with 13 bases between them. The CDR3 here is CASSFWGGGTDTQYF. The CDR3 region has the DNA TGTGCCAGCAGTTTCTGGGGGGGCGGGACAGATACGCAGTATTTT.

The V and J genes are TRBV7-3 and TRBJ2-3; D possibly corresponds to TRBD2 (5 bases). Germline assignment: CDR1 SGHTA and CDR2 FQGTGA. V dropped 4 bases and J dropped 3 bases, with 20 bases sitting between them. The CDR3 covers 17 residues. CDR3 sequence reads: CASSSSSLGPGTDTQYF. The CDR3 DNA reads as TGTGCCAGCAGCTCATCGTCACTGGGTCCGGGGACAGATACGCAGTATTTT.

This clone was detected a few times. The CDR3 is CASRGSAGRGQYNEQFF. The CDR3 region has the DNA TGTGCCAGCAGAGGATCAGCGGGAAGGGGGCAGTACAATGAGCAGTTCTTC. This chain joins TRBV6-4 and TRBJ2-1; D is perhaps TRBD1 or TRBD2 (7 bases each). Germline loops: CDR1 MRHNA, CDR2 SNTAGT. Trimming removed 6 bases at V and 4 bases at J, with 22 bases between. The CDR3 covers 17 residues.

The chain joins TRBV7-9 to TRBJ2-1; 7 bases are shared with TRBD2. CDR1 SEHNR and CDR2 FQNEAQ come from the germline V gene (reference sequence). Germline trimming cut 4 bases from V and 6 bases from J; bases unmatched to any gene: 18. The CDR3 has 18 residues. CDR3 region: CASSSISGRRERSNEQFF. CDR3 DNA: TGTGCCAGCAGCTCTATATCAGGCCGGCGGGAGAGATCCAATGAGCAGTTCTTC.

This rearrangement joins TRBV6-4 to TRBJ2-5; 14 bases match TRBD2. CDR1 and CDR2 from the germline V gene are MRHNA and SNTAGT. The CDR3 sequence is 18 residues long. V was clipped by 5 bases and J by 1 base; unmatched bases: 9. The CDR3 reads CASSRPTSGGDGQETQYF. The CDR3 bases are TGTGCCAGCAGTCGTCCGACTAGCGGGGGGGATGGCCAAGAGACCCAGTACTTC.

The sample holds a few counts of this clone. This rearrangement joins TRBV5-4 to TRBJ2-7, with D unresolved. This CDR3 contains 13 residues. Germline V lookup: CDR1 SGHNT, CDR2 YYREEE (reference sequence). Deletions cut 4 bases from V and 3 bases from J, with 11 bases between. CDR3 protein: CASSPGPSYEQYF. The CDR3 DNA follows: TGTGCCAGCAGCCCAGGACCTAGCTACGAGCAGTACTTC.

The J gene is TRBJ2-1, the V gene TRBV4-3, with 14 bases fitting TRBD2. This CDR3 spans 20 amino acids. Looked up from germline, CDR1 is LGHNA and CDR2 is YSLEER. The junction had 7 bases not matched to a gene; V was cut back by 0 bases and J by 0 bases. CDR3 sequence reads: CASSQDPWTSGRSSYNEQFF. The CDR3 coding sequence is TGCGCCAGCAGCCAAGATCCCTGGACTAGCGGGAGGAGCTCCTACAATGAGCAGTTCTTC.

This clone showed up just once. The genes are TRBV27 and TRBJ2-1; 12 nucleotides match TRBD2. Per germline, CDR1 MNHEY and CDR2 SMNVEV (reference sequence). Trimming took 6 bases from V and 5 from J; bases not matched to a gene: 2. CDR3 size: 14 residues. The CDR3 here is CASRTSGGHNEQFF. In DNA, the CDR3 is TGTGCCAGCAGGACTAGCGGGGGACACAATGAGCAGTTCTTC.

There are many counts of this clone. V usage is TRBV9 and J usage is TRBJ1-6; D perhaps matches TRBD1 (5 bases). The CDR3 consists of 15 residues. Germline V gives CDR1 SGDLS, CDR2 YYNGEE. V was pared by 0 bases and J by 10 bases, with 14 bases between. In DNA form, the CDR3 reads TGTGCCAGCAGCGTAGATGGGCAGGGAGGGTCACCCCTCCACTTT. Its protein product is CASSVDGQGGSPLHF.

The genes are TRBV9 and TRBJ2-5; weak D call: TRBD2 (5 bases). The CDR3 totals 16 residues. The germline V gene encodes CDR1 SGDLS and CDR2 YYNGEE. Trimming shortened V by 4 bases and J by 2 bases, and 18 bases separated the two germline ends. CDR3 sequence (DNA): TGTGCCAGCAGCACCCCCGCACTGGCGGGTCAAGAGACCCAGTACTTC. This sequence encodes CASSTPALAGQETQYF.

This chain joins TRBV5-6 and TRBJ2-2; D ambiguous. V dropped 4 bases and J dropped 1 base, with 8 bases sitting between them. The CDR3 consists of 14 residues. CDR1 is SGHDT, CDR2 YYEEEE, per germline. The DNA for the CDR3 is TGTGCCAGCAGCCGGATAGAGAACACCGGGGAGCTGTTTTTT. Encoded protein: CASSRIENTGELFF. The full variable domain, in which reference TRBV5-6 and TRBJ2-2 provide the parts outside the CDR3, is DAGVTQSPTHLIKTRGQQVTLRCSPKSGHDTVSWYQQALGQGPQFIFQYYEEEERQRGNFPDRFSGHQFPNYSSELNVNALLLGDSALYLCASSRIENTGELFFGEGSRLTVL.

The chain joins TRBV19 to TRBJ1-5; 7 nucleotides line up with TRBD1. The CDR3 consists of 17 residues. Germline values: CDR1 LNHDA, CDR2 SQIVND (reference sequence). The ends lost 3 bases at V and 0 bases at J; junction bases unmatched: 8. This chain's CDR3 is CASSIIGGPPSNQPQHF. CDR3 sequence (DNA): TGTGCCAGTAGTATTATAGGGGGCCCCCCTAGCAATCAGCCCCAGCATTTT.

The genes are TRBV6-5 and TRBJ2-1; 8 bases match TRBD1. Trimming took 2 bases from V and 2 from J; bases not matched to a gene: 5. The CDR3 consists of 16 residues. Looked up from germline, CDR1 is MNHEY and CDR2 is SVGAGI. The CDR3 DNA sequence: TGTGCCAGCAGTTACGGGAGGACAGGGCCCTACAATGAGCAGTTCTTC. Translation gives CASSYGRTGPYNEQFF.

This chain links TRBV28 with TRBJ2-7, with D unclear. The CDR3 consists of 11 residues. Trimming took off 6 bases at V and 3 bases at J, with 6 bases between the two ends. Germline V gene lookup returns CDR1 MDHEN and CDR2 SYDVKM. DNA of the CDR3: TGTGCCAGCAGCGTAAGCTACGAGCAGTACTTC. Amino acid sequence: CASSVSYEQYF.

To note about this clone: The CDR3 end shows no conserved phenylalanine or tryptophan, and so a read error is likely. The genes are TRBV12-5 and TRBJ1-2; no clear D. Germline V gene data show CDR1 as LGHNT and CDR2 as FRNRAP. Between the trimmed V and J ends, which lost 5 bases and 4 bases, there was a span of 20 bases. CDR3 length equals 16 residues. The chain's CDR3 is CASGPPLTSSSYGYTL. The DNA for the CDR3 is TGTGCTAGTGGTCCTCCATTAACTTCTTCGAGCTATGGCTACACCCTC.

This chain links TRBV19 with TRBJ2-7; 9 nucleotides match TRBD1. The germline gives CDR1 LNHDA, CDR2 SQIVND (reference sequence). V dropped 9 bases and J dropped 2; count of bases not matched to a gene: 11. The CDR3 runs to 15 residues. CDR3 protein: CASQGQGGSAYEQYF. The CDR3 nucleotides read TGTGCCAGCCAGGGACAGGGCGGTTCCGCCTACGAGCAGTACTTC.